A single sample gave rise to the 20 T cell receptor beta chains below, sequenced in a study of T cell clonality in common variable immunodeficiency. Study conclusions and caveats: Reportedly, TCR beta sequences from common variable immunodeficiency showed fewer deletions and N-nucleotide insertions.

Their recognized antigens are unknown. The assay was immunoSEQ multiplex PCR, and TCRdb's table has in-frame clones only and misses some. The data show around 25,000 clones, with none appearing a single time. Sequencing input: peripheral blood mononuclear cells. These receptors were collected from a human donor with common variable immunodeficiency.

This clone was recorded a few times. The read falls 3 residues short of the CDR3 end, and the missing part is taken from the germline J gene. V is TRBV5-6 and J is TRBJ1-1, with unresolved D. CDR1 SGHDT and CDR2 YYEEEE come from the germline V gene. The CDR3 totals 13 residues. V was pared by 2 bases and J by 1 base, with 6 bases between. The CDR3 bases that were read are TGTGCCAGCAGCTTCGCGGCGAACACTGAA. It translates to CASSFAANTE. The whole CDR3 region reads CASSFAANTEAFF.

This clone occurred many times. From the germline J gene comes the end of the CDR3, since the read stops 3 residues before it. This chain links TRBV20-1 with TRBJ2-7; TRBD1 agrees at 9 bases. Germline V lookup: CDR1 DFQATT, CDR2 SNEGSKA (reference sequence). Losses at the gene ends were 5 bases for V and 4 bases for J; bases not matched to a gene: 15. The CDR3 is 16 residues long. The sequenced CDR3 bases are TGCAGTGCTTCAAAGATTCGCCGGACAGGGGTGTACGAG. It codes for CSASKIRRTGVYE. The CDR3 in its entirety is CSASKIRRTGVYEQYF.

This clone has a count of ten or more. The CDR3 end lies 3 residues beyond the end of the read and is filled in from the germline J gene. This sequence joins TRBV28 and TRBJ2-5, with 12 bases that match TRBD1. The V segment lost 6 bases and the J segment 7 bases; nucleotides outside the gene matches: 12. Per germline, CDR1 MDHEN and CDR2 SYDVKM. The CDR3 is made up of 16 amino acids. The sequenced CDR3 bases are TGTGCCAGCAGCGAAATGTCCGGGACAGGGGGCATGACC. This codes for CASSEMSGTGGMT. The complete CDR3 reads CASSEMSGTGGMTQYF.

A word on this clone: The DNA ends 3 residues before the CDR3 does, and the rest of the CDR3 is filled in from the germline J gene. The rearrangement uses TRBV19 and TRBJ2-3; 11 nucleotides line up with TRBD2. This CDR3 contains 14 residues. Germline V lookup: CDR1 LNHDA, CDR2 SQIVND (reference sequence). Incomplete CDR3 DNA: TGTGCCAGTAGATCCACGGGACTAGCGGAAACG. It translates to CASRSTGLAET. The CDR3 in full is CASRSTGLAETQYF.

The table lists this clone with many counts. The CDR3 is cut off 3 residues early in the read; its end comes from the germline J gene. The chain is built from TRBV5-1 and TRBJ1-6; D may be TRBD1 (5 bases). The V and J ends lost 0 bases and 4 bases respectively, with 5 bases between them. CDR3 size: 14 residues. Germline CDR1 SGHRS, CDR2 YFSETQ. The covered CDR3 bases are TGCGCCAGCAGCTTGGGACAGTATAATTCACCC. As protein: CASSLGQYNSP. The complete CDR3 protein is CASSLGQYNSPLHF.

The sample holds a few counts of this clone. The read comes to an end 3 residues before the CDR3 does, leaving the germline J gene to fill in the end. The chain couples TRBV7-9 to TRBJ1-1; no reliable D call. The length of the CDR3 is 14 residues. Germline assignment: CDR1 SEHNR and CDR2 FQNEAQ (reference sequence). V dropped 1 base and J dropped 1 base, with 7 bases sitting between them. The CDR3 loop reads CASSLVQPNTEAFF. CDR3 bases read: TGTGCCAGCAGCTTAGTACAGCCGAACACTGAA.

For this clone: The CDR3 end lies 3 residues beyond the end of the read and is filled in from the germline J gene. This rearrangement joins TRBV5-1 to TRBJ2-1; 7 bases agree with TRBD1. The CDR3 is made up of 14 amino acids. V shed 4 bases, J shed 7 bases, and the junction held 8 bases outside the gene matches. Germline V CDR1 and CDR2: SGHRS, YFSETQ. CDR3 region: CASSLDRRYNEQFF. CDR3 bases read: TGCGCCAGCAGCCTGGACAGGAGATATAATGAG. Full variable domain (rest looked up from reference TRBV5-1 and TRBJ2-1): KAGVTQTPRYLIKTRGQQVTLSCSPISGHRSVSWYQQTPGQGLQFLFEYFSETQRNKGNFPGRFSGRQFSNSRSEMNVSTLELGDSALYLCASSLDRRYNEQFFGPGTRLTVL.

This clone was picked up many times. The CDR3 end falls 3 residues outside the read, so it is completed with the germline J gene. The chain combines TRBV12-3 or TRBV12-4 with TRBJ2-7; 12 bases map to TRBD1. CDR3 size: 14 residues. The junction had 6 bases not matched to a gene; V was cut back by 6 bases and J by 6 bases. The CDR3 protein is CASRVGTGGFEQYF. CDR3 bases read: TGTGCCAGCAGAGTCGGGACAGGGGGCTTCGAG.

Ten or more counts support this clone. The DNA ends 3 residues before the CDR3 does, and the rest of the CDR3 is filled in from the germline J gene. This chain joins TRBV5-1 and TRBJ2-5; 11 bases align to TRBD1. With V trimmed by 3 bases and J by 5 bases, 3 bases remained unmatched. The length of the CDR3 is 14 residues. The germline CDR1 and CDR2 sequences are SGHRS and YFSETQ. CDR3 bases read: TGCGCCAGCAGCTGGACAGGGGGCGTTGAGACC. Encoded protein: CASSWTGGVET. Given in full, the CDR3 is CASSWTGGVETQYF.

This clone has a count of ten or more. The part of the CDR3 DNA that was read is TGTGCCATCGGACAGTTATCCTACGAG. Translated: CAIGQLSYE. The CDR3 in its entirety is CAIGQLSYEQYF. This chain links TRBV10-3 with TRBJ2-7; tentative D call: TRBD1 (6 bases). The read terminates 3 residues ahead of where the CDR3 ends, so the germline J gene completes it. In germline, CDR1 is ENHRY, CDR2 SYGVKD. The CDR3 spans 12 residues. V lost 8 bases and J lost 1, with 9 bases in between.

This clone was recorded many times. The CDR3 extends 3 residues past the end of the read, so its final part is completed from the germline J gene. This chain connects TRBV19 to TRBJ1-1, with D hard to call. V lost 2 bases to trimming and J lost 1 base, with 5 bases between them. Germline V gene lookup returns CDR1 LNHDA and CDR2 SQIVND (reference sequence). This CDR3 is built from 13 residues. CDR3 bases read: TGTGCCAGTAGTATATCCGGGAACACTGAA. Its protein product is CASSISGNTE. The CDR3 in its entirety is CASSISGNTEAFF.

This clone has at least ten counts. Sequencing ends 3 residues short of the CDR3 end; the germline J gene provides the rest. The chain links TRBV7-2 to TRBJ1-3; D uncertain. V gave up 0 bases and J gave up 2 bases, with 11 bases separating them. The CDR3 runs 16 residues. Germline values: CDR1 SGHTA, CDR2 FQGNSA. The CDR3 DNA, read in part, is TGTGCCAGCAGCTTAGCGGGTGCGGGAACTGGAAACACC. As protein: CASSLAGAGTGNT. The complete CDR3 reads CASSLAGAGTGNTIYF.

The sample holds a few counts of this clone. The read is 3 residues too short to cover the CDR3 end, so that end is filled in from the germline J gene. The chain uses TRBV13 and TRBJ1-6; 7 nucleotides align to TRBD1. The CDR3 is 15 amino acids. Trimming took 3 bases from V and 9 from J; bases not matched to a gene: 8. CDR1 PRHDT and CDR2 FYEKMQ come from the germline V gene (reference sequence). The CDR3 loop is CASSLGTGQTSPLHF. Incomplete CDR3 DNA: TGTGCCAGCAGCTTGGGTACGGGACAGACTTCACCC.

Worth noting for this clone: The CDR3 goes on 3 residues after the read ends, and that part is filled in from the germline J gene. V is TRBV20-1 and J is TRBJ2-3; D not certain. The CDR3 runs to 14 residues. Trimming removed 6 bases at V and 5 bases at J, with 18 bases between. Germline V gene data show CDR1 as DFQATT and CDR2 as SNEGSKA (reference sequence). The CDR3 loop reads CSATNGSWRDTQYF. The DNA read from the CDR3 is TGCAGTGCAACAAACGGTAGCTGGAGAGATACG.

Notes on this clone: The CDR3 goes on 3 residues after the read ends, and that part is filled in from the germline J gene. The V gene is TRBV7-9, the J gene TRBJ2-7; D is uncertain. CDR3 size: 12 residues. From germline, CDR1 is SEHNR and CDR2 FQNEAQ (reference sequence). The V end lost 3 bases, the J end lost 6 bases, and 9 bases lay between the germline ends. This CDR3 reads CASSLVWAEQYF. The part of the CDR3 DNA that was read is TGTGCCAGCAGCTTGGTGTGGGCCGAG.

This clone was found many times. The read terminates 3 residues before the CDR3 end, so the remaining end is supplied by the germline J gene. V is TRBV20-1 and J is TRBJ2-3; D may be TRBD1 (5 bases). This CDR3 is 15 amino acids long. V was clipped by 0 bases and J by 5 bases, with 15 bases between them. Germline CDR1 DFQATT, CDR2 SNEGSKA (reference sequence). The CDR3 sequence: CSARDLQGSLDTQYF. CDR3 DNA (partial): TGCAGTGCTAGAGATCTGCAGGGATCATTAGATACG.

This clone was detected many times. The DNA ends 3 residues before the CDR3 does, and the rest of the CDR3 is filled in from the germline J gene. The J gene is TRBJ2-7, the V gene TRBV2, with 8 bases aligning to TRBD1. This CDR3 has 13 amino acids. CDR1 is SNHLY, CDR2 FYNNEI, per germline. Trimming at V came to 9 bases and at J to 4 bases, leaving 8 bases not matched to a gene. This CDR3 is CARGQGLLYEQYF. CDR3 bases read: TGTGCCAGAGGACAGGGCCTCCTGTACGAG.

This clone was recorded many times. The read terminates 3 residues before the CDR3 end, so the remaining end is supplied by the germline J gene. This chain links TRBV7-8 with TRBJ2-5; maybe TRBD1 (6 bases). Germline CDR1 reads SGHVS; CDR2 reads FQNEAQ. Trimming stripped 5 bases from V and 3 bases from J, with 7 bases between. The CDR3 runs 12 residues. CDR3 DNA (partial): TGTGCCAGCAGCAGGACAGAAGAGACC. The encoded protein is CASSRTEET. The full CDR3 protein reads CASSRTEETQYF.

The CDR3 spells CSARVRTGTGYNEQFF. CDR3 DNA (partial): TGCAGTGCTAGAGTTAGGACCGGGACAGGCTACAATGAG. The chain is built from TRBV20-1 and TRBJ2-1; 8 positions agree with TRBD1. The observed sequence ends 3 residues before the CDR3 terminus, with the missing tail filled in from the germline J gene. The germline V gene encodes CDR1 DFQATT and CDR2 SNEGSKA (reference sequence). J gave up 3 bases and V 1 base, and 8 bases lay outside the gene matches. CDR3 size: 16 residues.

Ten or more counts support this clone. Coverage ceases 3 residues before the CDR3 finishes, and the germline J gene fills in the end. The rearrangement joins TRBV6-2 or TRBV6-3 to TRBJ2-7, with D perhaps TRBD1 (6 bases). CDR3 size: 13 residues. CDR1 is MNHEY, CDR2 SVGEGT, per germline. V was pared by 8 bases and J by 3 bases, with 14 bases between. Partial CDR3 DNA: TGTGCCAGCGCGGACAGAAGAAACTACGAG. As protein: CASADRRNYE. The full CDR3 protein is CASADRRNYEQYF.